This T cell receptor (beta chain) was sequenced during a study of blood T cell repertoires in COVID-19. Study-wide context: PBMCs, B-cell-depleted T cells, or T cells were the source of the cDNA or gDNA that made up the material.

Remarks on this clone: The junction departs from the called germline gene at one end, perhaps through a read error.

Clones were read by immunoSEQ multiplex PCR, and TCRdb kept only the in-frame ones, dropping some. The sample includes about 250,000 clones, 86% of them seen just once. Germline-derived CDR1 and CDR2 are SGHTA and FQGNSA. This CDR3 has 15 residues. The sequence came from a woman in her fifties or sixties who had recovered from COVID-19. Input material: peripheral blood. The chain is built from TRBV7-2 and TRBJ2-7; the match to TRBD1 covers 9 bases. The DNA for the CDR3 is TGTGCCAGCAGCTGGGGACAGGGAATCTCCCACGAGCAGTACTTC. Translation gives CASSWGQGISHEQYF.